The 19 T cell receptor beta chains below all came from one sample that was sequenced in a study of OX40 agonist ivuxolimab in advanced cancers. Here immunoSEQ multiplex PCR was the method, and the copy in TCRdb shows in-frame clones only, minus some. The profile shows around 10,000 clones, just over 75% of them singletons. Here the sequenced sample was CD4+ or CD8+ T cells sorted from blood, taken in a trial of the OX40 agonist ivuxolimab. The receptors shown here come from an adult with an advanced solid tumor such as melanoma, head and neck, liver or kidney cancer.

The chain is built from TRBV13 and TRBJ2-7; 7 bases map to TRBD2. V was pared by 4 bases and J by 5 bases, with 8 bases of the junction left unmatched. The CDR3 sequence is 14 residues long. Germline V gene lookup returns CDR1 PRHDT and CDR2 FYEKMQ (reference sequence). As DNA, the CDR3 is TGTGCCAGCAGCTCCGGGACTACCCCCCACGAGCAGTACTTC. Translated: CASSSGTTPHEQYF.

V usage is TRBV27 and J usage is TRBJ2-2; D is possibly TRBD2 (6 bases). CDR3 length: 14 amino acids. Trimming took off 4 bases at V and 6 bases at J, with 12 bases between the two ends. Germline CDR1 reads MNHEY; CDR2 reads SMNVEV (reference sequence). The CDR3 coding sequence is TGTGCCAGCAGTTCCCCAACTAGCCCCGGGGAGCTGTTTTTT. It encodes CASSSPTSPGELFF.

The chain couples TRBV4-1 to TRBJ2-3, with 7 bases matching TRBD2. This CDR3 has 16 residues. V trimming: 4 bases; J trimming: 2 bases; junction bases outside the gene matches: 9. The germline gives CDR1 MGHRA, CDR2 YSYEKL. The CDR3 nucleotides are TGCGCCAGCAGCCCCGGGGGGAGCTACAACACAGATACGCAGTATTTT. Translation gives CASSPGGSYNTDTQYF.

The rearrangement uses TRBV5-1 and TRBJ2-1; TRBD2 matches at 10 bases. The CDR3 is 16 residues long. The V gene end was trimmed by 1 base and the J gene end by 0 bases; junction bases not matched to a gene: 1. CDR1 is SGHRS, CDR2 YFSETQ, per germline. The CDR3 DNA is TGCGCCAGCAGCTTGTCTAGCGGGAGCTCCTACAATGAGCAGTTCTTC. Protein product: CASSLSSGSSYNEQFF.

The chain uses TRBV11-2 and TRBJ2-2; 8 bases line up with TRBD2. V shed 6 bases, J shed 1 base, and the junction held 4 bases outside the gene matches. Germline V gives CDR1 SGHAT, CDR2 FQNNGV. The CDR3 has 15 residues. The DNA for the CDR3 is TGTGCCAGCAGGACCGGGACTAGGAACACCGGGGAGCTGTTTTTT. Protein sequence: CASRTGTRNTGELFF.

The V gene is TRBV9, the J gene TRBJ2-1, with D possibly being TRBD2 (6 bases). The germline CDR1 and CDR2 sequences are SGDLS and YYNGEE. The CDR3 consists of 13 residues. The V and J ends lost 4 bases and 3 bases respectively, with 8 bases between them. The CDR3 sequence is CASSYGGYNEQFF. CDR3 nucleotide sequence: TGTGCCAGCAGCTACGGGGGCTACAATGAGCAGTTCTTC.

This sequence joins TRBV10-3 and TRBJ2-7; D not resolved. The V and J ends lost 3 bases and 1 base respectively, with 7 bases between them. The CDR3 is 13 amino acids. CDR1 ENHRY and CDR2 SYGVKD come from the germline V gene. The CDR3 bases are TGTGCCATCAGTGAAGGAGTGTCCTACGAGCAGTACTTC. This sequence encodes CAISEGVSYEQYF.

The chain has TRBV6-4 and TRBJ2-2; no clear D gene. Germline V gene sequence: CDR1 MRHNA, CDR2 SNTAGT. V was clipped by 3 bases and J by 3 bases, with 2 bases between them. CDR3 length: 12 residues. CDR3 region: CASSEDTGELFF. The CDR3, as DNA: TGTGCCAGCAGTGAAGACACCGGGGAGCTGTTTTTT.

V usage is TRBV6-5 and J usage is TRBJ2-7, with TRBD2 matching 13 bases. CDR1 is MNHEY, CDR2 SVGAGI, per germline. This CDR3 spans 15 amino acids. V shed 5 bases and J 1 base; nucleotides not matched to a gene: 2. CDR3 bases: TGTGCCAGCAGTGGGGGACTAGCGGGATCCTACGAGCAGTACTTC. Translated: CASSGGLAGSYEQYF.

This clone was detected once. The chain uses TRBV15 and TRBJ2-7; D possibly matches TRBD1 or TRBD2 (5 bases each). This CDR3 is built from 15 residues. Germline CDR1 reads LNHNV; CDR2 reads YYDKDF (reference sequence). V lost 1 base and J 1 base, leaving 11 bases between the germline ends. This CDR3 reads CATSRARDASYEQYF. The CDR3 nucleotides read TGTGCCACCAGCAGAGCCCGGGACGCGTCCTACGAGCAGTACTTC.

The CDR3 DNA reads as TGCGCCAGCAGACCCGACTTTTACAATGAGCAGTTCTTC. Translation: CASRPDFYNEQFF. The chain combines TRBV5-1 with TRBJ2-1; D is ambiguous. V lost 5 bases and J lost 4, with 10 bases in between. There are 13 residues in the CDR3. In germline, CDR1 is SGHRS, CDR2 YFSETQ.

V gene TRBV2 combines with J gene TRBJ1-2; TRBD1 aligns across 9 bases. CDR1 and CDR2 (germline): SNHLY, FYNNEI. The length of the CDR3 is 16 residues. The V gene end was trimmed by 10 bases and the J gene end by 3 bases; junction bases not matched to a gene: 15. CDR3 sequence reads: CATSRTGVPMDYGYTF. CDR3 DNA sequence: TGTGCCACTTCCCGGACAGGGGTACCGATGGACTATGGCTACACCTTC.

The V call is TRBV27, the J call TRBJ2-7; 8 bases are shared with TRBD2. Looked up from germline, CDR1 is MNHEY and CDR2 is SMNVEV (reference sequence). V lost 6 bases, J lost 7 bases, and 8 bases stayed unmatched. The CDR3 covers 13 residues. CDR3 DNA: TGTGCCAGCAGGGCGACTAGCGTCGGTGAGCAGTACTTC. It translates to CASRATSVGEQYF.

This chain uses TRBV27 with TRBJ2-7, with D perhaps TRBD1 (5 bases). V gave up 3 bases and J gave up 2 bases, with 14 bases separating them. Per the germline V gene, CDR1 is MNHEY and CDR2 is SMNVEV (reference sequence). CDR3 size: 15 residues. The CDR3 loop is CASSLVPGLTYEQYF. The CDR3, as DNA: TGTGCCAGCAGTTTGGTACCAGGGTTGACCTACGAGCAGTACTTC.

This clone is labeled large (0.1 to 1%). The chain joins TRBV21-1 to TRBJ2-1; the D segment call TRBD1 is taken from the table without a DNA check. TRBV21-1 constitutes a pseudogene. CDR3 length equals 10 residues. CDR3 nucleotide sequence: TGTGCCAGCAGCACGGACAGTCAGTTCTTC. It is translated as CASSTDSQFF.

In its sample, this clone is medium-sized (0.01 to 0.1%). This chain uses TRBV4-1 with TRBJ2-5; D gene ambiguous. There are 12 residues in the CDR3. The germline CDR1 and CDR2 sequences are MGHRA and YSYEKL. V was trimmed by 1 base and J by 5 bases, leaving 5 bases between them. CDR3: CASSQAGETQYF. CDR3 sequence (DNA): TGCGCCAGCAGCCAAGCCGGGGAGACCCAGTACTTC.

This chain joins TRBV10-3 and TRBJ2-3, with D possibly TRBD2 on 6 matching bases. The CDR3 is 16 amino acids. The germline V gene has CDR1 ENHRY and CDR2 SYGVKD. Trimming took off 0 bases at V and 2 bases at J, with 12 bases between the two ends. CDR3 loop: CAISESQDYITDTQYF. The CDR3 coding sequence is TGTGCCATCAGTGAGTCGCAGGACTACATCACAGATACGCAGTATTTT.

The rearrangement joins TRBV5-6 to TRBJ2-1, with 7 bases that match TRBD2. This CDR3 contains 15 residues. The germline gives CDR1 SGHDT, CDR2 YYEEEE. The J segment lost 0 bases and the V segment lost 2 bases, leaving 2 bases of the junction unmatched. The CDR3 bases are TGTGCCAGCAGCTTACGCGGGAGCTCCTACAATGAGCAGTTCTTC. It yields the protein CASSLRGSSYNEQFF. The variable domain in full, completed from reference TRBV5-6 and TRBJ2-1, reads DAGVTQSPTHLIKTRGQQVTLRCSPKSGHDTVSWYQQALGQGPQFIFQYYEEEERQRGNFPDRFSGHQFPNYSSELNVNALLLGDSALYLCASSLRGSSYNEQFFGPGTRLTVL.

J is TRBJ2-1 and V is TRBV6-1; D may be TRBD2 (6 bases). CDR3 length: 12 residues. Trimming cost V 8 bases and J 7 bases, with 12 bases left between them. Germline CDR1 MNHNS, CDR2 SASEGT. CDR3 protein: CASLFGGNEQFF. Here the CDR3 DNA reads TGTGCCAGCCTCTTTGGGGGGAATGAGCAGTTCTTC.